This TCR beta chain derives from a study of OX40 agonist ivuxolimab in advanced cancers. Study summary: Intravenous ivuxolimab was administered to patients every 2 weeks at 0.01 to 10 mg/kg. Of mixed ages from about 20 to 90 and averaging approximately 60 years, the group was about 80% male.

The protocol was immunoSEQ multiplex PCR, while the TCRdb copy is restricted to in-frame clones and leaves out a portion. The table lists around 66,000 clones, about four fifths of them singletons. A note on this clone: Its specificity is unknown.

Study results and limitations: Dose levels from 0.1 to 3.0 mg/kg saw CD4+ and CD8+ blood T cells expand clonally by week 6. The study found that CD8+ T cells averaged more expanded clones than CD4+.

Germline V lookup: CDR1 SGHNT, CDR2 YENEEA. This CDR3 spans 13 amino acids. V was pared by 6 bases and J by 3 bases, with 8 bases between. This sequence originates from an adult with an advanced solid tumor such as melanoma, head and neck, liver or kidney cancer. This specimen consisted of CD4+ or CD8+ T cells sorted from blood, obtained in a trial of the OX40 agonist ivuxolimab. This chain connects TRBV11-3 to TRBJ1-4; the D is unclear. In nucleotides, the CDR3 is TGTGCCAGCAGTCGGCAGCCTAATGAAAAACTGTTTTTT. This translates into CASSRQPNEKLFF.